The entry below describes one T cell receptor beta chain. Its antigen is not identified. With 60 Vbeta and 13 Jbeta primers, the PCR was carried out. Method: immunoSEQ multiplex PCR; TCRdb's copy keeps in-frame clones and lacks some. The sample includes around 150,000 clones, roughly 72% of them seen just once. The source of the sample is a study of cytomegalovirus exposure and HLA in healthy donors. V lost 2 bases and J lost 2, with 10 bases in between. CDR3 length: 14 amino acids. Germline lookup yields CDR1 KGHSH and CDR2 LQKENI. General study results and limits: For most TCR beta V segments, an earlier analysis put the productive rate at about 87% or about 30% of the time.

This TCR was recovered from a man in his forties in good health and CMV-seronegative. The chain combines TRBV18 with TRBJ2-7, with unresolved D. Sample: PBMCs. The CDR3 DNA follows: TGTGCCAGCTCACCAGGCTACAGTACCTACGAGCAGTACTTC. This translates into CASSPGYSTYEQYF.